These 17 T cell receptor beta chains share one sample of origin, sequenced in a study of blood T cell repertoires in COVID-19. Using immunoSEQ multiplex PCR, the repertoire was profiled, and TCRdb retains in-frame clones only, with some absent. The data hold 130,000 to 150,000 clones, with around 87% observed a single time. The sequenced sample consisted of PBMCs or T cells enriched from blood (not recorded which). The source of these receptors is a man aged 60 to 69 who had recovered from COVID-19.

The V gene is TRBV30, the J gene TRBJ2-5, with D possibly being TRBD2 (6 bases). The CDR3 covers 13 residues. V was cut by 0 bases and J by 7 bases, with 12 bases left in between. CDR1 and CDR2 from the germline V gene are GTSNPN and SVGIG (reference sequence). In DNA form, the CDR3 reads TGTGCCTGGAGTGTACAACTGGGGGGGACCCAGTACTTC. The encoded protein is CAWSVQLGGTQYF.

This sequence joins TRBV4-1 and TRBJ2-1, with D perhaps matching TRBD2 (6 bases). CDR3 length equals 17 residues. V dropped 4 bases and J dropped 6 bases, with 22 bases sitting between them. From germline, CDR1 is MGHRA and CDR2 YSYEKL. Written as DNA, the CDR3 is TGCGCCAGCAGCCCCGATCGTGGGACTCCAGAGCCCAATGAGCAGTTCTTC. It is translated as CASSPDRGTPEPNEQFF.

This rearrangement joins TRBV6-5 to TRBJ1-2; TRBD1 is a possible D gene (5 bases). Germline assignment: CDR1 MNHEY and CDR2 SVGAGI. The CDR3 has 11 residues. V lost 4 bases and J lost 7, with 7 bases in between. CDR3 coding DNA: TGTGCCAGCAGTTGGGGGGGTGGCTACACCTTC. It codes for CASSWGGGYTF.

The CDR3 loop reads CSVGQIYEQYF. The CDR3 bases are TGCAGCGTGGGGCAGATTTACGAGCAGTACTTC. The chain combines TRBV29-1 with TRBJ2-7, with D possibly being TRBD1 (5 bases). The V gene's germline CDR1 is SQVTM and CDR2 ANQGSEA. The length of the CDR3 is 11 residues. Trimming took off 6 bases at V and 4 bases at J, with 10 bases between the two ends.

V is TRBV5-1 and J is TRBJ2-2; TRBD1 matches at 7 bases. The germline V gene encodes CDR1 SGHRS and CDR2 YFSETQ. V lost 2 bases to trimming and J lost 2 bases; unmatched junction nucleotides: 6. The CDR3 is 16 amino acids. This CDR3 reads CASSFSGTANTGELFF. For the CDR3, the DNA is TGCGCCAGCAGCTTCTCCGGGACAGCTAACACCGGGGAGCTGTTTTTT.

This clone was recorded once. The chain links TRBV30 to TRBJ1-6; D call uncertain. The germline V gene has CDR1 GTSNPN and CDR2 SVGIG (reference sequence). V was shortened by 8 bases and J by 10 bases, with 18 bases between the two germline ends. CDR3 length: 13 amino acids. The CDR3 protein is CAHPGSPLSPLHF. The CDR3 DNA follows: TGTGCCCATCCTGGGAGCCCTCTCTCACCCCTCCACTTT.

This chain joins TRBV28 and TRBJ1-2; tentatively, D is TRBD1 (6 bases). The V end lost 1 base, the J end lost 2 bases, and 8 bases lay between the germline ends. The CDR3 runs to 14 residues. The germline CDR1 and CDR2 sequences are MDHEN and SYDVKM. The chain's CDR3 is CASSLSQGNYGYTF. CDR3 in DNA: TGTGCCAGCAGTTTATCCCAGGGGAACTATGGCTACACCTTC.

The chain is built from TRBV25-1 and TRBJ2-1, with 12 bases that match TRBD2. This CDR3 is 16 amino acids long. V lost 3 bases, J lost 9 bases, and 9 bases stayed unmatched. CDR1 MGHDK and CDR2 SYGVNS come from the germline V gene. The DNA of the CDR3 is TGTGCCAGCAGTGATCCGACTAGCGGGAGTAATAGTGAGCAGTTCTTC. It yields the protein CASSDPTSGSNSEQFF.

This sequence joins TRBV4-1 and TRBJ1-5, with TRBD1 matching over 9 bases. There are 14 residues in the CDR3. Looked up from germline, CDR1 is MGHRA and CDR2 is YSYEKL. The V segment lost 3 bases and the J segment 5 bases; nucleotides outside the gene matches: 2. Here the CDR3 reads CASSHRTGDQPQHF. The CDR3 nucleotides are TGCGCCAGCAGCCACCGGACAGGGGATCAGCCCCAGCATTTT.

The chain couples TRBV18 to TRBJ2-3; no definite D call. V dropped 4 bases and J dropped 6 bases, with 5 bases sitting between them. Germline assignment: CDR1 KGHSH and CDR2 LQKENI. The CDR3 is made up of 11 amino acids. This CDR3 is CASSRVDTQYF. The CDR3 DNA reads TGTGCCAGCTCACGCGTGGATACGCAGTATTTT.

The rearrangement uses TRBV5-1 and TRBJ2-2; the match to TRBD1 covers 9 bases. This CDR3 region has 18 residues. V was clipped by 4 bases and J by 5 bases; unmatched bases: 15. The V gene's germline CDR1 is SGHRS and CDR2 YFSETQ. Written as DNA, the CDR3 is TGCGCCAGCAGCCCAATCGGGACAGGGAAACCGGCAACCGGGGAGCTGTTTTTT. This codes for CASSPIGTGKPATGELFF.

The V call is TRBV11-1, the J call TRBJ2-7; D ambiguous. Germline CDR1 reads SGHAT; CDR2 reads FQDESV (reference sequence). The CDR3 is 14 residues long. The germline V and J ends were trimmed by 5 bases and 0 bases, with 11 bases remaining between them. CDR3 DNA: TGTGCCAGCAGCCCAAGACACCTCTCCTACGAGCAGTACTTC. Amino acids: CASSPRHLSYEQYF.

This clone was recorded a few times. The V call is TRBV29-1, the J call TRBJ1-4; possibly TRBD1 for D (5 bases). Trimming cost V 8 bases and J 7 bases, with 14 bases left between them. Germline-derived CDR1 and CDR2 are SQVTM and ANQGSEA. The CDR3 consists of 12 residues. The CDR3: CSFWGGGEKLFF. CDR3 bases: TGCAGCTTCTGGGGGGGTGGTGAAAAACTGTTTTTT.

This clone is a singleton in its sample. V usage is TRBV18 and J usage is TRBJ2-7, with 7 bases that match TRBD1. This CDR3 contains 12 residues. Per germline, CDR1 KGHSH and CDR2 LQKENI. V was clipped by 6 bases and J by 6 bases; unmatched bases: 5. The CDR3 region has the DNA TGTGCCAGCTCTCGGACAGGCGGCGAGCAGTACTTC. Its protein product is CASSRTGGEQYF.

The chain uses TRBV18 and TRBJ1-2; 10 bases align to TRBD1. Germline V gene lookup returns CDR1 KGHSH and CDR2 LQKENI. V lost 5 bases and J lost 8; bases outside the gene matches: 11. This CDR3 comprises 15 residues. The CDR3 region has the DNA TGTGCCAGCTCAGACAGACAGGGGGCTTATGGCGGCTACACCTTC. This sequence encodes CASSDRQGAYGGYTF. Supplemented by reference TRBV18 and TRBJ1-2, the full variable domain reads NAGVMQNPRHLVRRRGQEARLRCSPMKGHSHVYWYRQLPEEGLKFMVYLQKENIIDESGMPKERFSAEFPKEGPSILRIQQVVRGDSAAYFCASSDRQGAYGGYTFGSGTRLTVV.

CDR3 residues: CASSLGGVGETQYF. The CDR3 DNA sequence: TGTGCCAGCAGCCTCGGAGGAGTTGGAGAGACCCAGTACTTC. This rearrangement joins TRBV7-9 to TRBJ2-5; D perhaps matches TRBD2 (5 bases). Germline-derived CDR1 and CDR2 are SEHNR and FQNEAQ (reference sequence). The CDR3 sequence is 14 residues long. The V end lost 5 bases, the J end lost 4 bases, and 14 bases lay between the germline ends.

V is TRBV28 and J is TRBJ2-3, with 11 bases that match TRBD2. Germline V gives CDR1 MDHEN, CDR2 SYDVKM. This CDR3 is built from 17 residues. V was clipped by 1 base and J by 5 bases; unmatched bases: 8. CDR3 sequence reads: CASSLLGSGGAGDTQYF. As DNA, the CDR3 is TGTGCCAGCAGTTTATTGGGTAGCGGGGGGGCTGGAGATACGCAGTATTTT.